The TCR beta chain under discussion was sequenced for a study of blood T cell repertoires in COVID-19. Germline V gene sequence: CDR1 MNHEY, CDR2 SVGAGI. The CDR3 has 12 residues. V was pared by 6 bases and J by 3 bases, with 2 bases of the junction left unmatched. Authors' analysis steps: Amplification from reference gene primers served as the basis for estimated nucleated cell counts. Sequencing used immunoSEQ multiplex PCR; TCRdb keeps in-frame clones, though not all of them. That table is the source of V, J and clone size, and D and trimming were worked out from the DNA. Counted here are about 130,000 clones, approximately 89% occurring once; the ten biggest clones make up around a tenth.

The receptor was isolated from a man between 45 and 60 years old with acute or convalescent COVID-19. This chain joins TRBV6-5 and TRBJ2-7, with 7 positions matching TRBD1. The sample was peripheral blood. The CDR3 sequence is CASRRQGYEQYF. In nucleotides, the CDR3 is TGTGCCAGCAGGCGACAGGGCTACGAGCAGTACTTC.